The 11 T cell receptor beta chains below come from one sample, sequenced in a study of radiotherapy plus CTLA-4 blockade in lung cancer. Sequencing used immunoSEQ multiplex PCR; TCRdb keeps in-frame clones, though not all of them. The table includes 70,000 to 90,000 clones, 78% detected once. Source: peripheral blood, taken from a patient treated with radiotherapy plus ipilimumab. The origin of the receptors is a human donor with non-small cell lung cancer whose response to radiotherapy plus ipilimumab could not be evaluated. Some clones in this sample may be carry-over from other donors' samples.

This clone was counted once. V gene TRBV28 combines with J gene TRBJ2-5; TRBD2 might be the D (6 bases). Trimming stripped 2 bases from V and 2 bases from J, with 12 bases between. Germline-derived CDR1 and CDR2 are MDHEN and SYDVKM. This CDR3 has 15 residues. The CDR3 nucleotides are TGTGCCAGCAGTTTAATCGGACTAAGACAAGAGACCCAGTACTTC. This sequence encodes CASSLIGLRQETQYF. The complete variable domain, with remaining parts taken from reference TRBV28 and TRBJ2-5, reads DVKVTQSSRYLVKRTGEKVFLECVQDMDHENMFWYRQDPGLGLRLIYFSYDVKMKEKGDIPEGYSVSREKKERFSLILESASTNQTSMYLCASSLIGLRQETQYFGPGTRLLVL.

The V and J genes are TRBV4-1 and TRBJ2-7; 15 bases map to TRBD2. Looked up from germline, CDR1 is MGHRA and CDR2 is YSYEKL. The CDR3 covers 18 residues. The trim removed 3 bases at V and 6 bases at J, leaving 12 bases unmatched. As DNA, the CDR3 is TGCGCCAGCAGCCATGTCGATATGGGACTAGCGGGGGGAAGCGAGCAGTACTTC. It codes for CASSHVDMGLAGGSEQYF.

The gene calls are TRBV30 and TRBJ1-6; possible D gene TRBD1, 6 bases. The ends were cut back, 2 bases at V and 19 bases at J, with 18 bases in the middle. Looked up from germline, CDR1 is GTSNPN and CDR2 is SVGIG (reference sequence). This CDR3 is 12 amino acids long. The CDR3 DNA reads TGTGCCTGGAGTCTACTACAGGGTCTCCGGCACTTT. The encoded protein is CAWSLLQGLRHF.

The J gene is TRBJ1-5, the V gene TRBV28; D gene ambiguous. The germline V and J ends were trimmed by 3 bases and 0 bases, with 21 bases remaining between them. Germline CDR1 and CDR2: MDHEN and SYDVKM. This CDR3 is 19 amino acids long. This chain's CDR3 is CASSFISGFPTYSNQPQHF. The CDR3 DNA sequence: TGTGCCAGCAGTTTCATTTCCGGTTTCCCAACTTATAGCAATCAGCCCCAGCATTTT.

This clone was detected once. The V call is TRBV7-2, the J call TRBJ2-2; 7 bases fit TRBD1. Germline V lookup: CDR1 SGHTA, CDR2 FQGNSA. Trimming cost V 8 bases and J 7 bases; bases outside gene matches: 13. The CDR3 contains 15 residues. In DNA, the CDR3 is TGTGCCAGCTTCCCTGGGGACAGTCACGGCGGGGAGCTGTTTTTT. Amino acids: CASFPGDSHGGELFF.

This chain connects TRBV9 to TRBJ2-3; D is uncertain. Germline CDR1 SGDLS, CDR2 YYNGEE. The CDR3 length is 13 residues. Trimming left V 4 bases short and J 0 bases short, with 6 bases between. The CDR3 nucleotides are TGTGCCAGCAGCTCGAGTAGCACAGATACGCAGTATTTT. The encoded protein is CASSSSSTDTQYF.

This chain links TRBV6-5 with TRBJ2-7; TRBD1 might be the D (6 bases). Trimming took off 4 bases at V and 3 bases at J, with 16 bases between the two ends. The CDR3 consists of 15 residues. CDR1 MNHEY and CDR2 SVGAGI come from the germline V gene. As DNA, the CDR3 is TGTGCCAGCAGTTTGACCATGACAGGCCACTACGAGCAGTACTTC. Encoded protein: CASSLTMTGHYEQYF.

Concerning this clone itself: It is likely a read error, because the conserved phenylalanine at the end of the CDR3 is missing. The DNA is left out, because the CDR3 cannot be placed on it with certainty; the CDR3 is given as TCRdb lists it. The rearrangement joins TRBV29-1 to TRBJ1-1. Germline V lookup: CDR1 SQVTM, CDR2 ANQGSEA. The CDR3 spans 11 residues, counting both ends. CDR3 in amino acids: CSVVETEACLV.

The V and J genes are TRBV9 and TRBJ2-7; TRBD2 is a possible D gene (6 bases). Germline CDR1 is SGDLS and CDR2 is YYNGEE. The CDR3 contains 17 residues. V lost 0 bases, J lost 1 base, and 17 bases lay in between. The CDR3 sequence: CASSVGDSRGASYEQYF. In DNA, the CDR3 is TGTGCCAGCAGCGTAGGGGACTCGCGCGGCGCATCCTACGAGCAGTACTTC.

The chain has TRBV19 and TRBJ1-2; 8 nucleotides agree with TRBD1. V was pared by 3 bases and J by 7 bases, with 7 bases of the junction left unmatched. From germline, CDR1 is LNHDA and CDR2 SQIVND (reference sequence). This CDR3 is built from 14 residues. CDR3 loop: CASSIFGQGSGYTF. CDR3 nucleotide sequence: TGTGCCAGTAGTATTTTCGGACAGGGTAGTGGCTACACCTTC.

The chain is built from TRBV4-1 and TRBJ2-7; 7 bases fit TRBD1. Germline CDR1 and CDR2: MGHRA and YSYEKL. CDR3 size: 14 residues. Trimming at V came to 4 bases and at J to 0 bases, leaving 3 bases not matched to a gene. In nucleotides, the CDR3 is TGCGCCAGCAGCCCGACAGGGAACTCCTACGAGCAGTACTTC. The encoded protein is CASSPTGNSYEQYF.